The subject of this entry is one T cell receptor (beta chain). The antigen is unknown. The CDR3 extends over 16 amino acids. V lost 0 bases to trimming and J lost 5 bases, with 17 bases between them. The V gene's germline CDR1 is SGHTS and CDR2 YDEGEE. The data derive from a study of cytomegalovirus exposure and HLA in healthy donors. Sequenced by immunoSEQ multiplex PCR; TCRdb stores in-frame clones only, minus some. Of tens of thousands of clones in the sample, roughly 93% were seen once. Notes on the study in general: It was found in a later analysis that first-cohort TCR clusters tended to co-occur in the 100 to 150 validation repertoires. High sensitivity and specificity were reportedly achieved when the classifier diagnosed cytomegalovirus status. Among TCR beta chains, those listed as cytomegalovirus-associated numbered about 160.

The donors were part of the validation cohort of 100 to 150 subjects. That cohort was separate from the first cohort, which comprised roughly 670 subjects. The TCR originated in a woman between 25 and 40 years old in good health and CMV-seronegative. The gene calls are TRBV5-8 and TRBJ2-5; TRBD1 might be the D (7 bases). Sequenced material: PBMCs. CDR3 amino acids: CASSLGARGERETQYF. The DNA for the CDR3 is TGTGCCAGCAGCTTGGGTGCCAGGGGGGAACGGGAGACCCAGTACTTC.